The TCR beta chain described here comes from a study of Graves' ophthalmopathy and Graves' hyperthyroidism. RNA transcripts provided the template for amplifying TCR beta CDR3 regions. First-round RT-PCR used HTBI primers; second-round multiplex PCR followed. TCRdb re-analysed the multiplex PCR reads in MiXCR, keeping a single row per CDR3 protein. The data hold around 520,000 distinct CDR3 sequences, with under 45% observed a single time. The clonotype comes from an adult man with Graves' hyperthyroidism. Sequencing was done on a sample of peripheral blood or thyroid tissue (not recorded which).

The CDR3, as DNA: TGTGCCATCAGTGATCCCGGGACGGATCCTGAAGCTTTCTTT. It specifies CAISDPGTDPEAFF. The chain has TRBV10-3 and TRBJ1-1; weak D call: TRBD1 (5 bases). Germline V gives CDR1 ENHRY, CDR2 SYGVKD. This CDR3 is 14 amino acids long. The V gene lost 3 bases and the J gene lost 6 bases, with 14 bases spanning the gap.